What follows is one T cell receptor (beta chain) and its context. Sequenced by immunoSEQ multiplex PCR; TCRdb stores in-frame clones only, minus some. The sample holds fewer than 150,000 clones, about 83% seen once. In germline, CDR1 is ENHRY, CDR2 SYGVKD. The CDR3 runs to 13 residues. Trimming removed 2 bases at V and 9 bases at J, with 11 bases between. The data originate from a study of blood T cell repertoires in COVID-19. Background on the study: In each case, the material was cDNA or gDNA derived from T cells, B-cell-depleted T cells, or PBMCs.

The sample consisted of peripheral blood. This clonotype originated in a human donor in a cohort sampled during active COVID-19. This chain links TRBV10-3 with TRBJ1-5; D is unresolved. The CDR3 bases are TGTGCCATCAGTGAGGTTGACACCCGGCCCCAGCATTTT. It codes for CAISEVDTRPQHF.